Reported below is one TCR beta chain. Its antigen remains unidentified. Germline trimming cut 4 bases from V and 2 bases from J; bases unmatched to any gene: 11. Looked up from germline, CDR1 is MNHEY and CDR2 is SMNVEV (reference sequence). The CDR3 runs 17 residues. Assay: immunoSEQ multiplex PCR; the TCRdb copy retains only in-frame clones and omits some. This sample has 52,000 or so clones, with 84% found just once. These data come from a study of OX40 agonist ivuxolimab in advanced cancers. The overall study: An agonistic human IgG2 monoclonal antibody against OX40 (CD134) was given. Recorded diagnoses for dose-escalation patients were hepatocellular carcinoma, melanoma, renal cell or head and neck cancer.

General study points: Normalized expansion of T-cell clones was also low for some nonresponders.

The input for sequencing was CD4+ or CD8+ T cells sorted from blood, taken in a trial of the OX40 agonist ivuxolimab. The rearrangement joins TRBV27 to TRBJ2-1; 7 bases fit TRBD2. This TCR was sampled from an adult with an advanced solid tumor such as melanoma, head and neck, liver or kidney cancer. CDR3 region: CASSSNIGGGAYNEQFF. CDR3 sequence (DNA): TGTGCCAGCAGTTCCAACATCGGGGGAGGGGCCTACAATGAGCAGTTCTTC.